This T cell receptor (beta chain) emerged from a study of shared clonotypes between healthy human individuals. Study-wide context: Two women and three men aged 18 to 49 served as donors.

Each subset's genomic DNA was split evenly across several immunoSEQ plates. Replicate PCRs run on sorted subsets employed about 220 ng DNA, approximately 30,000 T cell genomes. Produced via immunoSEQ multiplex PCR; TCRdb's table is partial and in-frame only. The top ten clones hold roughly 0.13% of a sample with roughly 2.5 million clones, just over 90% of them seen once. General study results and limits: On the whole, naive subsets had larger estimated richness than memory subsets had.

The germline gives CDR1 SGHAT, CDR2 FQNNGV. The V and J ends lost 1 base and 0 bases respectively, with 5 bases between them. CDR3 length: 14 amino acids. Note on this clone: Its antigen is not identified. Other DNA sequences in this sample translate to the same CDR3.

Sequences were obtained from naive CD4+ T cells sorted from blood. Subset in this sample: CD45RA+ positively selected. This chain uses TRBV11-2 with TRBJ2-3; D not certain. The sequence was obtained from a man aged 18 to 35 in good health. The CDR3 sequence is CASSLGDSTDTQYF. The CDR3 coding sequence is TGTGCCAGCAGCTTAGGGGATAGCACAGATACGCAGTATTTT.